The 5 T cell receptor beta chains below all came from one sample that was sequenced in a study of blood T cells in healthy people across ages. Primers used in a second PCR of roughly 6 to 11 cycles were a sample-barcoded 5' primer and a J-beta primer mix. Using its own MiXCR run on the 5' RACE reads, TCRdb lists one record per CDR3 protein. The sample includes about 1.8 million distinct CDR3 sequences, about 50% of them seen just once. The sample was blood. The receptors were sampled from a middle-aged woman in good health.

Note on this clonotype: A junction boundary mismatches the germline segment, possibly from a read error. CDR3 sequence (DNA): TGTGCTAGCAGCTTAGATCCCTACAATGAGCAGTACTTC. Translated, it gives CASSLDPYNEQYF. The rearrangement uses TRBV7-7 and TRBJ2-7; no clear D gene. The CDR3 length is 13 residues. Germline CDR1 reads SSHAT; CDR2 reads FNYEAQ (reference sequence). The variable domain in full, completed from reference TRBV7-7 and TRBJ2-7, reads GAGVSQSPRYKVTKRGQDVTLRCDPISSHATLYWYQQALGQGPEFLTYFNYEAQPDKSGLPSDRFSAERPEGSISTLTIQRTEQRDSAMYRCASSLDPYNEQYFGPGTRLTVT.

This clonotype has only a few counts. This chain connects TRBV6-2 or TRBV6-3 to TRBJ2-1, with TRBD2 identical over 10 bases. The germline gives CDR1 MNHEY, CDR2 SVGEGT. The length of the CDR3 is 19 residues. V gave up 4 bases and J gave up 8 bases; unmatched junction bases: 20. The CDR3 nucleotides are TGTGCCAGCAGTTTCCCCCGGGGGGTAGCGGGGGGCAAGAGCTATGAGCAGTTCTTC. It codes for CASSFPRGVAGGKSYEQFF.

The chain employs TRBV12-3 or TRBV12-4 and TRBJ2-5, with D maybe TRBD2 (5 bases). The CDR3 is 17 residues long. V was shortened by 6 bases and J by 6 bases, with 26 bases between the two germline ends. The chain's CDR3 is CASRGRGSGHQTQTQYF. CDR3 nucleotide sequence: TGTGCCAGCAGGGGGAGAGGGTCGGGTCACCAAACTCAGACCCAGTACTTC.

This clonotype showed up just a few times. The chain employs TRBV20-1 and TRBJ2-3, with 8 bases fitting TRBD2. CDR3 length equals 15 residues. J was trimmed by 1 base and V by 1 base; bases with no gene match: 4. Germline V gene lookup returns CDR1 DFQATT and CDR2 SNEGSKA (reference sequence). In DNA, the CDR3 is TGCAGTGCTAGAGTCCTCGGGGGGGGCACAGATACGCAGTATTTT. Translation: CSARVLGGGTDTQYF.

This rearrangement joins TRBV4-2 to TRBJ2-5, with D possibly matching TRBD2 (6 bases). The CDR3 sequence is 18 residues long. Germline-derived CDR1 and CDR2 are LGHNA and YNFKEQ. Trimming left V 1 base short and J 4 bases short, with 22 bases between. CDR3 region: CASSQAFLATGETETQYF. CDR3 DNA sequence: TGTGCCAGCAGCCAAGCTTTCCTAGCGACGGGGGAAACAGAGACCCAGTACTTC.